The 4 T cell receptor beta chains presented below share a single source sample, sequenced in a study of blood T cells in healthy people across ages. It was with a sample-barcoded 5' primer and a J-beta primer mix that a second PCR of roughly 7 to 12 cycles was run. TCRdb independently ran MiXCR on the 5' RACE reads; one entry per CDR3 protein. The profile shows about 1.4 million distinct CDR3 sequences, almost 60% of them singletons. Sequencing input: blood. The receptors here all came from a man younger than 35 in good health.

V usage is TRBV20-1 and J usage is TRBJ2-7; maybe TRBD1 (5 bases). This CDR3 has 14 amino acids. Trimming took 2 bases from V and 2 from J, leaving 13 bases between them. Germline loops: CDR1 DFQATT, CDR2 SNEGSKA (reference sequence). The CDR3 reads CSARTRQFPYEQYF. For the CDR3, the DNA is TGCAGTGCTAGAACAAGACAGTTCCCCTACGAGCAGTACTTC.

The chain combines TRBV6-1 with TRBJ2-3, with D possibly TRBD2 on 5 matching bases. Germline values: CDR1 MNHNS, CDR2 SASEGT. The CDR3 covers 14 residues. V was pared by 3 bases and J by 4 bases, with 11 bases between. The chain's CDR3 is CASSEHRGSDTQYF. CDR3 coding DNA: TGTGCCAGCAGTGAGCACCGGGGTTCAGATACGCAGTATTTT.

With respect to this clonotype: A much larger clonotype is one base distant, so this may be a read error. The J gene is TRBJ1-2, the V gene TRBV20-1, with 9 bases lining up with TRBD1. V shed 5 bases, J shed 3 bases, and the junction held 4 bases outside the gene matches. Germline V gives CDR1 DFQATT, CDR2 SNEGSKA (reference sequence). This CDR3 region has 13 residues. This CDR3 reads CSADRTGDYGYTF. DNA for the CDR3: TGCAGTGCTGACCGGACAGGGGACTATGGCTACACCTTC.

The chain has TRBV12-3 or TRBV12-4 and TRBJ2-1, with 9 bases lining up with TRBD2. The CDR3 spans 15 residues. V trimming: 6 bases; J trimming: 8 bases; junction bases outside the gene matches: 11. CDR3 amino acids: CASRSTSGWIHEQFF. In DNA, the CDR3 is TGTGCCAGCAGGTCAACTAGCGGGTGGATCCATGAGCAGTTCTTC.